A single T cell receptor beta chain is shown here with its context. Antigen specificity is unknown. Profiled with immunoSEQ multiplex PCR; TCRdb holds only in-frame clones, not every one. The sample shows about 130,000 clones, 93% of them seen only once. Germline V CDR1 and CDR2: LGHDT, YNNKEL (reference sequence). Trimming took off 7 bases at V and 3 bases at J, with 16 bases between the two ends. The CDR3 has 14 residues. This sample is part of a study of T cell responses to AZD1222 COVID-19 vaccine. Findings and caveats of the study: Close to half of spike-specific TCRs reportedly recognize unmutated variant regions.

Material: peripheral blood, obtained on day 0 of AZD1222 vaccination. V gene TRBV3-1 (or the pseudogene TRBV3-2) combines with J gene TRBJ2-7; possible D gene TRBD1, 5 bases. The receptor comes from an adult in good health. The CDR3 reads CASTEGAWGYEQYF. The CDR3 DNA sequence: TGTGCCAGCACTGAAGGGGCCTGGGGCTACGAGCAGTACTTC.